This TCR beta chain comes out of a study of shared clonotypes between healthy human individuals. Study-wide background: Donors had three CD4 naive, three CD4 memory, two CD8 naive and one CD8 memory plate apiece. Study findings and constraints: For naive CD4 cells, around 5.1% of clonotypes were shared across several donors.

There were only Caucasian adults among the donors, and all lived in Nashville, Tennessee. Data came from immunoSEQ multiplex PCR; TCRdb stores just in-frame clones and leaves some out. The table records some 660,000 clones, about three quarters of them present only once. To note about this clone: What it binds is unknown.

The source of this sequence is a woman in her 30s in good health. Sequencing input: memory CD4+ T cells sorted from blood. This sample's subset: CD45RA-negative fraction.

The CDR3 DNA sequence: TGTGCCTGGAGTCCCAGGACATCCTACTACGAGCAGTACTTC. Translation gives CAWSPRTSYYEQYF. V is TRBV30 and J is TRBJ2-7, with D possibly matching TRBD1 (5 bases). There are 14 residues in the CDR3. Trimming pared 2 bases from V and 3 bases from J, leaving 14 bases between. CDR1 is GTSNPN and CDR2 is SVGIG in the germline V gene (reference sequence).